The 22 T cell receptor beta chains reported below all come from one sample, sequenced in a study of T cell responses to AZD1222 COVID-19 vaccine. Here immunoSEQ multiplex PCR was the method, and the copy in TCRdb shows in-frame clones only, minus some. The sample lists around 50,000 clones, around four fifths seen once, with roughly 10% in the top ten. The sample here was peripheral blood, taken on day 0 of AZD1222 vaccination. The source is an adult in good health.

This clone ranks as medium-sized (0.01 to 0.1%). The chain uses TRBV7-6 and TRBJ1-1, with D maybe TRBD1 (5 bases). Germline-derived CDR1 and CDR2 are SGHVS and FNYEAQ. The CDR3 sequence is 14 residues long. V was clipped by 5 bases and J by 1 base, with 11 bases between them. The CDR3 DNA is TGTGCCAGCAGCCCGGTTACAGGGAACACTGAAGCTTTCTTT. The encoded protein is CASSPVTGNTEAFF.

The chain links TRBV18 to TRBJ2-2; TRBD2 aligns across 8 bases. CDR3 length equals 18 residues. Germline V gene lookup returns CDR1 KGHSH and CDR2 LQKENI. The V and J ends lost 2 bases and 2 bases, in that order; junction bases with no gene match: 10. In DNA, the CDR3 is TGTGCCAGCTCACCAATTATTAGCGGGGCTACTAACACCGGGGAGCTGTTTTTT. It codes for CASSPIISGATNTGELFF.

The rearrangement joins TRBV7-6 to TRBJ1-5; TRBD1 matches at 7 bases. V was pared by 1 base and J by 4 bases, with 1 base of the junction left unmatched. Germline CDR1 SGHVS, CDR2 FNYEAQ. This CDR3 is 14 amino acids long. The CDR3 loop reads CASSLGQGNQPQHF. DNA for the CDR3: TGTGCCAGCAGCTTAGGACAGGGTAATCAGCCCCAGCATTTT.

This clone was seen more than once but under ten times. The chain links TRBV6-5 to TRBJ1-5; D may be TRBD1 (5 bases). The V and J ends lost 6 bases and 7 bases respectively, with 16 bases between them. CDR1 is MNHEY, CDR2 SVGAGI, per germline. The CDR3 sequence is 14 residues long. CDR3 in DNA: TGTGCCAGCAGCGCAGTTAGGGGTATCCAGCCCCAGCATTTT. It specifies CASSAVRGIQPQHF.

CDR3 residues: CASSLSPDNYYGYTF. CDR3 sequence (DNA): TGTGCCAGCAGTTTATCTCCGGATAATTACTATGGCTACACCTTC. The rearrangement uses TRBV27 and TRBJ1-2; D remains ambiguous. The length of the CDR3 is 15 residues. The V end was cut by 0 bases, the J end by 3 bases, with 11 bases between. CDR1 is MNHEY, CDR2 SMNVEV, per germline (reference sequence).

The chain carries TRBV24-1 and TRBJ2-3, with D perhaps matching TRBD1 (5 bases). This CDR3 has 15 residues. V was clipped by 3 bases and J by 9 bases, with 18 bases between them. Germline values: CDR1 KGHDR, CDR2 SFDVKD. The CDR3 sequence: CATSDNSGASGTQYF. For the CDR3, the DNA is TGTGCCACCAGTGATAACAGTGGGGCTAGTGGGACGCAGTATTTT.

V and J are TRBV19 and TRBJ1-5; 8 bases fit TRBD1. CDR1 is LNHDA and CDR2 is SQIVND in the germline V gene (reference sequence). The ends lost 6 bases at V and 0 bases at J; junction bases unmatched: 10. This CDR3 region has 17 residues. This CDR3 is CASSRRDRIYSNQPQHF. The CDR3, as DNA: TGTGCCAGTAGCCGCCGGGACAGGATATATAGCAATCAGCCCCAGCATTTT. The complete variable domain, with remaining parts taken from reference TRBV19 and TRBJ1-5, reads DGGITQSPKYLFRKEGQNVTLSCEQNLNHDAMYWYRQDPGQGLRLIYYSQIVNDFQKGDIAEGYSVSREKKESFPLTVTSAQKNPTAFYLCASSRRDRIYSNQPQHFGDGTRLSIL.

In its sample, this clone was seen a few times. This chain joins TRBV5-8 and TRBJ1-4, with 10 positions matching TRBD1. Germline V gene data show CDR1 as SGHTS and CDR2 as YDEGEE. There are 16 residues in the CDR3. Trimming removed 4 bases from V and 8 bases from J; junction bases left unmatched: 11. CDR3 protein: CASSRQGAIRSEKLFF. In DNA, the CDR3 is TGTGCCAGCAGCCGACAGGGGGCTATCCGATCAGAAAAACTGTTTTTT.

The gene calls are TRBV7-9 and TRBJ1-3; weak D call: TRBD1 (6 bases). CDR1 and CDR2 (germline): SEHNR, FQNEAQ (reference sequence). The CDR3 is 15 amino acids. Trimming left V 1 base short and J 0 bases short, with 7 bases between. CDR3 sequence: CASSLGTDSGNTIYF. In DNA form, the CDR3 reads TGTGCCAGCAGCTTAGGGACAGACTCTGGAAACACCATATATTTT.

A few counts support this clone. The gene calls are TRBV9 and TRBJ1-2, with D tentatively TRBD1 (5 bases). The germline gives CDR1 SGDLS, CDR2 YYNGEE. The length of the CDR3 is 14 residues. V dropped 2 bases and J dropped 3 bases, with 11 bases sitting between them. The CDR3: CASSVDGAYYGYTF. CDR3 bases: TGTGCCAGCAGCGTCGACGGGGCCTACTATGGCTACACCTTC.

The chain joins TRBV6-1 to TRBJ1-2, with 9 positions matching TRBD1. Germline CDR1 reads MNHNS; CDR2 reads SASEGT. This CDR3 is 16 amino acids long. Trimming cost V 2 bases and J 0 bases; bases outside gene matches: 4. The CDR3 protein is CASSEIGDRANYGYTF. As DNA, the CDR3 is TGTGCCAGCAGTGAAATAGGGGACAGGGCTAACTATGGCTACACCTTC.

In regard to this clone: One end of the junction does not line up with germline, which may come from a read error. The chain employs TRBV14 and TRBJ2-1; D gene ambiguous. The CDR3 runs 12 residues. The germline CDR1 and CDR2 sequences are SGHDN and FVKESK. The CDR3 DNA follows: TGTGCCAGCAGCCAAGATGGGGTAAAAAGGCTCTTC. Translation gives CASSQDGVKRLF.

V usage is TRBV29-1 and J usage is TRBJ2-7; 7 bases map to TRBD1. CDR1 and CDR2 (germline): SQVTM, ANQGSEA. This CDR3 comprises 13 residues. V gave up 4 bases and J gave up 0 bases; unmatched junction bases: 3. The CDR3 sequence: CSVVRDSSYEQYF. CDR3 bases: TGCAGCGTTGTAAGGGACAGCTCCTACGAGCAGTACTTC.

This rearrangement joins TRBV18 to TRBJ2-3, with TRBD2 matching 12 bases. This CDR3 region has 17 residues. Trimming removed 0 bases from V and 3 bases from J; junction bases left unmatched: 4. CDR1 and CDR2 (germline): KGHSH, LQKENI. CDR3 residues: CASSPPGLAGGTDTQYF. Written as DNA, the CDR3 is TGTGCCAGCTCACCACCGGGACTAGCGGGCGGTACAGATACGCAGTATTTT.

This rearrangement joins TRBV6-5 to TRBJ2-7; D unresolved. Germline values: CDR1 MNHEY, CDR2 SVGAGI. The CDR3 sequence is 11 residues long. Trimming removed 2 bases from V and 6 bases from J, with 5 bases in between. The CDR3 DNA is TGTGCCAGCAGTTACGTCGGCGAGCAGTACTTC. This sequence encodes CASSYVGEQYF.

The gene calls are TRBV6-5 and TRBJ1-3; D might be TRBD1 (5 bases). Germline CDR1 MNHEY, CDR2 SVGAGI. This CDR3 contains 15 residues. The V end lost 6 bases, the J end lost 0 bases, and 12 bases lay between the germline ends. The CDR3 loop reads CASSPLTVSGNTIYF. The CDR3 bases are TGTGCCAGCAGCCCCTTGACAGTCTCTGGAAACACCATATATTTT.

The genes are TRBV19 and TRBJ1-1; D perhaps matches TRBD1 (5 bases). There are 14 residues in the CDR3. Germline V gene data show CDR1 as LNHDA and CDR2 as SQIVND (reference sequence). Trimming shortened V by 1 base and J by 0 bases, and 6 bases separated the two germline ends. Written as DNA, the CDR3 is TGTGCCAGTAGTATAGGGGGCGTGAACACTGAAGCTTTCTTT. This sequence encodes CASSIGGVNTEAFF.

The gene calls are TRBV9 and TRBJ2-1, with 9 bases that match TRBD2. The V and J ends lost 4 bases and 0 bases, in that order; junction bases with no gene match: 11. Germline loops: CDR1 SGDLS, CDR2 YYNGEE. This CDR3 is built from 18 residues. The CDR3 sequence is CASSLRLAGPSSYNEQFF. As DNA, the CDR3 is TGTGCCAGCAGCCTTCGCCTAGCGGGGCCGAGCTCCTACAATGAGCAGTTCTTC. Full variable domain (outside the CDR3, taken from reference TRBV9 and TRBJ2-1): DSGVTQTPKHLITATGQRVTLRCSPRSGDLSVYWYQQSLDQGLQFLIQYYNGEERAKGNILERFSAQQFPDLHSELNLSSLELGDSALYFCASSLRLAGPSSYNEQFFGPGTRLTVL.

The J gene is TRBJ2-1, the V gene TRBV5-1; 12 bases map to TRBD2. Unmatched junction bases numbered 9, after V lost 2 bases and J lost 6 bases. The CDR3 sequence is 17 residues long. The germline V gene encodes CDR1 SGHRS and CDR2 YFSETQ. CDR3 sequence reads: CASSFESGTSGRNEQFF. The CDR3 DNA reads TGCGCCAGCAGCTTCGAGTCCGGGACTAGCGGGCGCAATGAGCAGTTCTTC.

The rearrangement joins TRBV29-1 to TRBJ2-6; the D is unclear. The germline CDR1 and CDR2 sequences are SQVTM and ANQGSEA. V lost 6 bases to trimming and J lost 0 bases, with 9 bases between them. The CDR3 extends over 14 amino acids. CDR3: CSVVQSSGANVLTF. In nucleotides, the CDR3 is TGCAGCGTAGTACAGTCCTCTGGGGCCAACGTCCTGACTTTC.

CDR3 in DNA: TGTGCCAGCAGCTCACAAGGGGGGGTCCCGACAGATACGCAGTATTTT. It specifies CASSSQGGVPTDTQYF. V gene TRBV7-9 combines with J gene TRBJ2-3; D is perhaps TRBD2 (7 bases). V lost 4 bases, J lost 3 bases, and 17 bases lay in between. CDR1 SEHNR and CDR2 FQNEAQ come from the germline V gene (reference sequence). The CDR3 has 16 amino acids. Looking up the rest from reference TRBV7-9 and TRBJ2-3 gives the full variable domain: DTGVSQNPRHKITKRGQNVTFRCDPISEHNRLYWYRQTLGQGPEFLTYFQNEAQLEKSRLLSDRFSAERPKGSFSTLEIQRTEQGDSAMYLCASSSQGGVPTDTQYFGPGTRLTVL.

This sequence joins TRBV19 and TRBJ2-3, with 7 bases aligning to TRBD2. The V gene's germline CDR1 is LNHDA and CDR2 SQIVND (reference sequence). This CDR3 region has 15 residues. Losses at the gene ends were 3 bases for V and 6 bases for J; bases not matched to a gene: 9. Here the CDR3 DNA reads TGTGCCAGTAGTATTGGGGAGCGGGACCGGGATACGCAGTATTTT. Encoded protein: CASSIGERDRDTQYF.